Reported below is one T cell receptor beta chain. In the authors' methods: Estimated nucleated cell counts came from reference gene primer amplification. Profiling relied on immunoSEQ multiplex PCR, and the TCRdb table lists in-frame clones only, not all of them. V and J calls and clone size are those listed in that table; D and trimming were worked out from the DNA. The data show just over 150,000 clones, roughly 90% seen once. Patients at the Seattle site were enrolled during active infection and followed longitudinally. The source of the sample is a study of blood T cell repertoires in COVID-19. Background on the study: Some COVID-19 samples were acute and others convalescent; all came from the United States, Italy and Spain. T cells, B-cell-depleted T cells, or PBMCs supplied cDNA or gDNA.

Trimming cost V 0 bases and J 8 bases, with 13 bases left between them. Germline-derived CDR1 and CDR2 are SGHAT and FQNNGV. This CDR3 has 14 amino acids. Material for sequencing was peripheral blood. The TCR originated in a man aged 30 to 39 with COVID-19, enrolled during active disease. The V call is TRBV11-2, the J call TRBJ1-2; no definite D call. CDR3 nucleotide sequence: TGTGCCAGCAGCTTAGATCTCGCAGTGCGGGGCTACACCTTC. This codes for CASSLDLAVRGYTF.